This TCR beta chain derives from a study of cytomegalovirus exposure and HLA in healthy donors. Primers: 60 Vbeta forward and 13 Jbeta reverse. The assay was immunoSEQ multiplex PCR, and TCRdb's table has in-frame clones only and misses some. The sample yields over 150,000 clones, roughly 80% seen once. Per the germline V gene, CDR1 is LNHNV and CDR2 is YYDKDF (reference sequence). The CDR3 is 16 amino acids. Trimming removed 4 bases from V and 3 bases from J, with 18 bases in between. Study conclusions and caveats: The study flagged 150 to 200 TCR beta chains as cytomegalovirus-associated. Later analysis suggested links between common viral pathogens and several top significant clusters.

The sample holds a few counts of this clone. What it recognizes is unknown. The donors gave bone marrow, and they were healthy. The genes are TRBV15 and TRBJ1-2; D possibly corresponds to TRBD1 (6 bases). Material for sequencing was PBMCs. This receptor was obtained from a man aged 25-45 years in good health and CMV-seronegative. CDR3 sequence (DNA): TGTGCCACCAGCAAAACCCTCCGGGACACCGACTATGGCTACACCTTC. It specifies CATSKTLRDTDYGYTF.